This record concerns one TCR beta chain sequence. This sample is drawn from a study of blood T cell repertoires in COVID-19. As handled by the study authors: Amplification with reference gene primers provided the estimates of nucleated cell counts. Assay: immunoSEQ multiplex PCR; the TCRdb copy retains only in-frame clones and omits some. V and J calls and clone size come straight from that table; D and trimming were deduced from the DNA. This table has 200,000 to 300,000 clones, approximately 85% appearing once. Trimming took 1 base from V and 3 from J; bases not matched to a gene: 9. Germline CDR1 KGHSH, CDR2 LQKENI. CDR3 length: 18 amino acids. Which cohort a participant joined came from the clinical history participants gave.

The chain couples TRBV18 to TRBJ2-1; 10 bases line up with TRBD2. The clonotype was recovered from a woman aged 45-65 years with acute COVID-19. Material for sequencing was PBMCs or T cells enriched from blood (not recorded which). The CDR3 bases are TGTGCCAGCTCACCACGTGGGGGTAGCGGGGGGCACTACAATGAGCAGTTCTTC. It encodes CASSPRGGSGGHYNEQFF.